This TCR beta chain was found in a study of blood T cells in healthy people across ages. Collection of roughly 9.8 milliliters of peripheral blood was performed for each donor. Isolation of PBMCs gave at least 6 million cells per sample. Germline V gives CDR1 DFQATT, CDR2 SNEGSKA (reference sequence). J lost 0 bases, V lost 5 bases, and 9 bases had no gene match. The CDR3 has 16 residues. The authors ran a second PCR of about 6 to 11 cycles using a sample-barcoded 5' primer and a J-beta primer mix. One entry per CDR3 protein results from TCRdb running MiXCR on the 5' RACE reads. Of 1.8 million or so distinct CDR3 sequences detected, 30% to 40% appear once; the ten largest clones hold more than 20%. Study outcomes and limitations: It was found that TCR beta diversity correlated strongly with the percentage of naive T cells.

Concerning this clonotype itself: The antigen remains undetermined.

The source of this sequence is a human donor in good health. The rearrangement joins TRBV20-1 to TRBJ2-1; 8 bases match TRBD2. The sequencing input was blood. This chain's CDR3 is CSASLSGVSSYNEQFF. The CDR3 nucleotides read TGCAGTGCTTCCCTTAGCGGGGTGAGCTCCTACAATGAGCAGTTCTTC.